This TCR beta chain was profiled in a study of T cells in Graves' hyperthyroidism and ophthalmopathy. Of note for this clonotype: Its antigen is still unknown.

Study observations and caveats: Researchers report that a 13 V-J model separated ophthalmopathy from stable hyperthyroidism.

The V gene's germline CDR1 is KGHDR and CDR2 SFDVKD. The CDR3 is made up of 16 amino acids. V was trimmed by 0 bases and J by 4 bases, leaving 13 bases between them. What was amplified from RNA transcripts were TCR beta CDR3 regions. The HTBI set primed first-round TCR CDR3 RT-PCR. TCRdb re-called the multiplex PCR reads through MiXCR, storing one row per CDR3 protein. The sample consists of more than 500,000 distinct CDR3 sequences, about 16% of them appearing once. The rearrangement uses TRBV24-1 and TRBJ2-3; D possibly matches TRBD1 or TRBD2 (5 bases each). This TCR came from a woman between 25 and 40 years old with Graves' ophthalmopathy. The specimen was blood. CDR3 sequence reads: CATSDLQPEGPDTQYF. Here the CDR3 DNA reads TGTGCCACCAGTGATTTGCAACCTGAGGGGCCAGATACGCAGTATTTT.